The 22 T cell receptor beta chains reported below all come from one sample, sequenced in a study of breast tumors, draining lymph nodes, adjacent tissues. TCRdb analysed the multiplex PCR reads with MiXCR anew, one entry per CDR3 protein. This table holds approximately 13,000 distinct CDR3 sequences, around 70% found once. Specimen: tumor-adjacent breast tissue. The receptors stem from a female donor with breast cancer. Some clones in this sample may be carry-over from other donors' samples.

By proportion, this clonotype is medium-sized (0.01 to 0.1%). The CDR3 region is CASRIDRASNQPQHF. The DNA for the CDR3 is TGTGCCAGTAGAATCGACAGGGCGAGCAATCAGCCCCAGCATTTT. The rearrangement uses TRBV19 and TRBJ1-5; 7 nucleotides line up with TRBD1. The V and J ends lost 6 bases and 1 base, in that order; junction bases with no gene match: 6. Germline loops: CDR1 LNHDA, CDR2 SQIVND (reference sequence). This CDR3 is built from 15 residues.

This clonotype appeared once. This sequence joins TRBV20-1 and TRBJ2-5; the match to TRBD2 covers 7 bases. The CDR3 runs to 14 residues. In germline, CDR1 is DFQATT, CDR2 SNEGSKA (reference sequence). With V trimmed by 6 bases and J by 5 bases, 12 bases remained unmatched. The CDR3 DNA is TGCAGTGCAACCCCTCTAGCGGTCCGCGAGACCCAGTACTTC. This gives the protein CSATPLAVRETQYF.

Remarks on this clonotype: An end of the junction does not agree with germline; a read error may underlie this. The gene calls are TRBV18 and TRBJ2-7, with 7 positions matching TRBD1. The CDR3 contains 14 residues. Germline V gene data show CDR1 as KGHSH and CDR2 as LQKENI. CDR3 in amino acids: CASSRSGQTYGQYF. The DNA of the CDR3 is TGTGCCAGCTCACGTTCGGGACAGACCTACGGGCAGTACTTC.

This clonotype was counted ten times or more. J is TRBJ2-1 and V is TRBV11-1; 12 bases fit TRBD2. The junction had 5 bases not matched to a gene; V was cut back by 4 bases and J by 7 bases. CDR3 length: 15 amino acids. Germline-derived CDR1 and CDR2 are SGHAT and FQDESV (reference sequence). CDR3 bases: TGTGCCAGCAGCTGGACTAGCGGGAAGGGGAATGAGCAGTTCTTC. This encodes CASSWTSGKGNEQFF.

This clonotype is labeled as medium-sized. This sequence joins TRBV15 and TRBJ2-1; possibly TRBD1 for D (7 bases). The V end was cut by 1 base, the J end by 9 bases, with 22 bases between. CDR1 and CDR2 (germline): LNHNV, YYDKDF (reference sequence). The CDR3 has 17 amino acids. CDR3 sequence (DNA): TGTGCCACCAGCAGAGGGTCCAGGGGGTGGGGGGACAGTGAGCAGTTCTTC. Translated: CATSRGSRGWGDSEQFF. Variable domain in full (rest from reference TRBV15 and TRBJ2-1): DAMVIQNPRYQVTQFGKPVTLSCSQTLNHNVMYWYQQKSSQAPKLLFHYYDKDFNNEADTPDNFQSRRPNTSFCFLDIRSPGLGDTAMYLCATSRGSRGWGDSEQFFGPGTRLTVL.

This clonotype is labeled medium-sized. The chain employs TRBV7-2 and TRBJ2-7, with 8 bases aligning to TRBD1. Trimming at V came to 7 bases and at J to 6 bases, leaving 14 bases not matched to a gene. This CDR3 comprises 15 residues. Germline CDR1 and CDR2: SGHTA and FQGNSA. The chain's CDR3 is CASTLPDRGYAEQYF. In nucleotides, the CDR3 is TGTGCCAGCACCCTTCCCGACAGGGGCTATGCCGAGCAGTACTTC.

This clonotype was seen at least ten times. This rearrangement joins TRBV19 to TRBJ2-3; 9 nucleotides match TRBD2. There are 16 residues in the CDR3. In germline, CDR1 is LNHDA, CDR2 SQIVND (reference sequence). The ends lost 4 bases at V and 2 bases at J; junction bases unmatched: 7. The CDR3 reads CASSSLAGVVTDTQYF. CDR3 nucleotide sequence: TGTGCCAGTAGTAGCTTAGCGGGAGTGGTCACAGATACGCAGTATTTT.

This clonotype was seen once. V and J are TRBV6-1 and TRBJ1-6, with a tentative D call TRBD1 (5 bases). Germline CDR1 and CDR2: MNHNS and SASEGT. The V and J ends lost 4 bases and 0 bases respectively, with 13 bases between them. The CDR3 covers 17 residues. The CDR3 region has the DNA TGTGCCAGCAGTGGCCCGACAGCGAGCTCCTATAATTCACCCCTCCACTTT. Residues: CASSGPTASSYNSPLHF.

This clonotype was seen many times. This chain links TRBV6-5 with TRBJ2-5; the match to TRBD2 covers 10 bases. The CDR3 runs to 16 residues. V was clipped by 7 bases and J by 5 bases; unmatched bases: 13. From germline, CDR1 is MNHEY and CDR2 SVGAGI. CDR3 amino acids: CASTPAASGSWETQYF. The CDR3 nucleotides are TGTGCCAGCACCCCGGCGGCTAGCGGGAGCTGGGAGACCCAGTACTTC.

The chain recombines TRBV15 with TRBJ2-2, with D unresolved. V dropped 3 bases and J dropped 5 bases, with 7 bases sitting between them. This CDR3 contains 13 residues. CDR1 is LNHNV, CDR2 YYDKDF, per germline (reference sequence). CDR3 sequence: CATSRGDTGELFF. In nucleotides, the CDR3 is TGTGCCACCAGCAGGGGCGATACCGGGGAGCTGTTTTTT.

This clonotype was counted many times. The chain combines TRBV3-2 with TRBJ2-1; TRBD1, the table's D call, was not compared with the DNA. TRBV3-2 is a pseudogene. This CDR3 has 15 amino acids. CDR3 in DNA: TGTGCCAGCAGCCAACCGGGACAGGGGCAAAATGAGCAGTTCTTC. Translation gives CASSQPGQGQNEQFF.

The V gene is TRBV20-1, the J gene TRBJ2-7; D perhaps matches TRBD2 (6 bases). Trimming pared 0 bases from V and 2 bases from J, leaving 14 bases between. The CDR3 contains 15 residues. The V gene's germline CDR1 is DFQATT and CDR2 SNEGSKA (reference sequence). The CDR3 coding sequence is TGCAGTGCTAGAGATCCCAGCGGGCCCGCCTACGAGCAGTACTTC. Protein sequence: CSARDPSGPAYEQYF.

The V gene is TRBV2, the J gene TRBJ2-2; D unclear. This CDR3 spans 13 amino acids. The ends were cut back, 7 bases at V and 4 bases at J, with 10 bases in the middle. Germline V gene data show CDR1 as SNHLY and CDR2 as FYNNEI. CDR3 protein: CASTTQSTGELFF. The CDR3 region has the DNA TGTGCCAGCACAACACAGTCCACCGGGGAGCTGTTTTTT.

This clonotype was picked up many times. The rearrangement links TRBV30 to TRBJ1-4; 8 bases align to TRBD1. This CDR3 is 15 amino acids long. V shed 4 bases, J shed 0 bases, and the junction held 4 bases outside the gene matches. Germline loops: CDR1 GTSNPN, CDR2 SVGIG (reference sequence). The CDR3 DNA follows: TGTGCCTGGAATTCAGGGGGCGCAACTAATGAAAAACTGTTTTTT. This gives the protein CAWNSGGATNEKLFF.

The chain links TRBV20-1 to TRBJ2-7; D not resolved. This CDR3 has 14 amino acids. Germline V lookup: CDR1 DFQATT, CDR2 SNEGSKA (reference sequence). V was cut by 1 base and J by 7 bases, with 17 bases left in between. Written as DNA, the CDR3 is TGCAGTGCTAGAGGTGACCGGTCAGAAGGAGAGCAGTACTTC. Translation gives CSARGDRSEGEQYF.

The rearrangement uses TRBV11-2 and TRBJ2-7; D might be TRBD1 (5 bases). Germline V lookup: CDR1 SGHAT, CDR2 FQNNGV. Trimming removed 0 bases at V and 5 bases at J, with 11 bases between. CDR3 length: 14 amino acids. The CDR3 here is CASSLDAGPHEQYF. The CDR3, as DNA: TGTGCCAGCAGCTTAGATGCAGGGCCCCACGAGCAGTACTTC.

This clonotype has only one observation. V gene TRBV12-3 or TRBV12-4 combines with J gene TRBJ2-1, with D perhaps matching TRBD1 (6 bases). Trimming stripped 4 bases from V and 0 bases from J, with 13 bases between. The CDR3 covers 16 residues. This chain's CDR3 is CASSSRTVGSYNEQFF. DNA for the CDR3: TGTGCCAGCAGTTCCCGGACAGTAGGCTCCTACAATGAGCAGTTCTTC.

This clonotype was seen a handful of times. V is TRBV2 and J is TRBJ2-2; 9 bases are a match to TRBD1. The ends lost 6 bases at V and 1 base at J; junction bases unmatched: 3. This CDR3 has 15 residues. CDR1 and CDR2 (germline): SNHLY, FYNNEI. CDR3 in DNA: TGTGCCAGCAGATGGGACAGGGAGAACACCGGGGAGCTGTTTTTT. Its protein product is CASRWDRENTGELFF.

V is TRBV20-1 and J is TRBJ1-6; TRBD1 agrees at 7 bases. After removal of 3 bases from V and 7 bases from J, the junction contained 9 bases not matched to a gene. CDR3 length: 15 amino acids. Per the germline V gene, CDR1 is DFQATT and CDR2 is SNEGSKA (reference sequence). CDR3 DNA: TGCAGTGCTAGCCAGACAGGGATATTCAATTCACCCCTCCACTTT. It translates to CSASQTGIFNSPLHF.

This clonotype was recorded once. The chain uses TRBV28 and TRBJ2-1, with 7 bases lining up with TRBD1. The J segment lost 2 bases and the V segment lost 5 bases, leaving 9 bases of the junction unmatched. Germline CDR1 is MDHEN and CDR2 is SYDVKM. The CDR3 is 16 residues long. The CDR3 coding sequence is TGTGCCAGCAGTCCGCTGACAGGGCGGACCTACAATGAGCAGTTCTTC. This sequence encodes CASSPLTGRTYNEQFF.

By its share, this clonotype is large. The V call is TRBV20-1, the J call TRBJ2-5, with no clear D. Germline CDR1 DFQATT, CDR2 SNEGSKA (reference sequence). The CDR3 loop spans 16 amino acids. Trimming removed 3 bases from V and 4 bases from J, with 21 bases in between. CDR3 nucleotide sequence: TGCAGTGCTAGTTCCGAGCTCTCCAGGTCGGGAGAGACCCAGTACTTC. Its protein is CSASSELSRSGETQYF.

V is TRBV7-9 and J is TRBJ2-3; the D is unclear. The V gene's germline CDR1 is SEHNR and CDR2 FQNEAQ (reference sequence). CDR3 length: 14 amino acids. Trimming pared 1 base from V and 0 bases from J, leaving 5 bases between. CDR3 nucleotide sequence: TGTGCCAGCAGCTTAGGGTTCAGCACAGATACGCAGTATTTT. Its protein product is CASSLGFSTDTQYF.